Below, 8 T cell receptor beta chains from the same sample are listed, as sequenced in a study of blood T cell repertoires in COVID-19. The assay was immunoSEQ multiplex PCR, and TCRdb's table has in-frame clones only and misses some. The sample has some 20,000 clones; roughly 84% are singletons. Sequenced sample: peripheral blood. These receptors originate from a man aged 40-50 years with active COVID-19.

V is TRBV4-2 and J is TRBJ2-3; 11 bases agree with TRBD2. This CDR3 contains 16 residues. Germline V gene data show CDR1 as LGHNA and CDR2 as YNFKEQ. J gave up 2 bases and V 4 bases, and 5 bases lay outside the gene matches. The CDR3 coding sequence is TGTGCCAGCAGCCCTGGGACTAGCGGAGTCACAGATACGCAGTATTTT. It is translated as CASSPGTSGVTDTQYF.

This clone was recorded once. The chain couples TRBV13 to TRBJ2-3, with D possibly TRBD2 on 5 matching bases. Germline V gives CDR1 PRHDT, CDR2 FYEKMQ (reference sequence). Trimming cost V 2 bases and J 3 bases, with 9 bases left between them. The CDR3 covers 14 residues. CDR3 sequence: CASSLRGETDTQYF. The DNA of the CDR3 is TGTGCCAGCAGCTTACGGGGTGAGACAGATACGCAGTATTTT.

This chain joins TRBV2 and TRBJ2-5, with 12 bases lining up with TRBD2. In germline, CDR1 is SNHLY, CDR2 FYNNEI. The ends lost 1 base at V and 13 bases at J; junction bases unmatched: 13. This CDR3 is 16 amino acids long. The DNA for the CDR3 is TGTGCCAGCAGTGAAGGAGGGGTACTAGCGGGAGGTCACCCGTACTTC. Protein product: CASSEGGVLAGGHPYF.

Only one count was recorded for this clone. V gene TRBV13 combines with J gene TRBJ2-4; D is ambiguous. V was pared by 6 bases and J by 1 base, with 10 bases between. The CDR3 sequence is 14 residues long. Germline CDR1 reads PRHDT; CDR2 reads FYEKMQ (reference sequence). CDR3 sequence (DNA): TGTGCCAGCAGGAGGAGTATCGCCAAAAACATTCAGTACTTC. Its translation: CASRRSIAKNIQYF.

The chain couples TRBV13 to TRBJ2-3; weak D call: TRBD2 (5 bases). The CDR3 spans 17 residues. Trimming left V 1 base short and J 5 bases short, with 19 bases between. Germline CDR1 reads PRHDT; CDR2 reads FYEKMQ (reference sequence). CDR3 DNA: TGTGCCAGCAGCTTAGCCCCCGGAGCGGTGCAAGGAGATACGCAGTATTTT. Protein product: CASSLAPGAVQGDTQYF.

This clone was recorded only once. The V gene is TRBV7-2, the J gene TRBJ2-2; tentatively, D is TRBD1 (6 bases). The CDR3 sequence is 15 residues long. CDR1 is SGHTA, CDR2 FQGNSA, per germline. The V gene lost 1 base and the J gene lost 8 bases, with 14 bases spanning the gap. The CDR3 region has the DNA TGTGCCAGCAGCTTAGAATTGGTGGGGGCGGGGGAGCTGTTTTTT. Translated, it gives CASSLELVGAGELFF.

The chain joins TRBV2 to TRBJ1-2; 8 positions match TRBD1. Germline lookup yields CDR1 SNHLY and CDR2 FYNNEI. This CDR3 region has 15 residues. Unmatched junction bases numbered 11, after V lost 4 bases and J lost 7 bases. This CDR3 reads CASSVLAGGTSGYTF. The CDR3 DNA reads as TGTGCCAGCAGTGTATTGGCAGGGGGCACCTCTGGCTACACCTTC.

The chain recombines TRBV5-3 with TRBJ2-3; TRBD1 agrees at 8 bases. TRBV5-3 is placed among ORFs of uncertain function. V lost 2 bases and J lost 3; bases outside the gene matches: 11. CDR3 length: 17 residues. This chain's CDR3 is CARSFSRGRKGTDTQYF. The CDR3 bases are TGTGCCAGAAGCTTTAGCAGGGGGCGAAAAGGAACAGATACGCAGTATTTT.